The 21 T cell receptor beta chains presented below share a single source sample, sequenced in a study of shared clonotypes between healthy human individuals. CD8 cells regarded as naive lacked CD45RO, were positively chosen for CCR7, and omitted terminally differentiated effector memory CD45RA+ cells. Sequencing used immunoSEQ multiplex PCR; TCRdb keeps in-frame clones, though not all of them. This sample has fewer than 850,000 clones; 90% to 97% occur once, and the top ten carry about 0.21%. Specimen: naive CD8+ T cells sorted from blood. These receptors were collected from a man between 25 and 39 years old in good health.

The chain links TRBV5-6 to TRBJ2-7, with D perhaps TRBD1 (6 bases). Trimming removed 5 bases at V and 7 bases at J, with 10 bases between. The V gene's germline CDR1 is SGHDT and CDR2 YYEEEE. The CDR3 has 11 residues. The CDR3: CASRGGQEQYF. The CDR3 coding sequence is TGTGCCAGCAGGGGCGGACAGGAGCAGTACTTC.

The gene calls are TRBV5-8 and TRBJ1-4; D is unresolved. Germline V gene data show CDR1 as SGHTS and CDR2 as YDEGEE. There are 16 residues in the CDR3. V was cut by 2 bases and J by 0 bases, with 11 bases left in between. CDR3 bases: TGTGCCAGCAGCTTCGTAGGCTTTGCAACTAATGAAAAACTGTTTTTT. Translated: CASSFVGFATNEKLFF.

This chain uses TRBV27 with TRBJ2-5, with TRBD1 as a possible D gene (5 bases). Trimming removed 2 bases from V and 7 bases from J, with 8 bases in between. The CDR3 extends over 12 amino acids. Per germline, CDR1 MNHEY and CDR2 SMNVEV (reference sequence). The CDR3 bases are TGTGCCAGCAGTTTAACAGGACGGACCCAGTACTTC. This translates into CASSLTGRTQYF.

The V gene is TRBV28, the J gene TRBJ2-7; 10 bases map to TRBD1. The germline CDR1 and CDR2 sequences are MDHEN and SYDVKM. V dropped 3 bases and J dropped 6; count of bases not matched to a gene: 5. The CDR3 covers 14 residues. The CDR3 nucleotides are TGTGCCAGCAGTTTGACAGGGGGCTACCTCGAGCAGTACTTC. Amino acids: CASSLTGGYLEQYF. Full variable domain (rest looked up from reference TRBV28 and TRBJ2-7): DVKVTQSSRYLVKRTGEKVFLECVQDMDHENMFWYRQDPGLGLRLIYFSYDVKMKEKGDIPEGYSVSREKKERFSLILESASTNQTSMYLCASSLTGGYLEQYFGPGTRLTVT.

The chain links TRBV29-1 to TRBJ1-1, with D possibly being TRBD1 (6 bases). The V end was cut by 1 base, the J end by 7 bases, with 10 bases between. The CDR3 is 12 residues long. The germline V gene has CDR1 SQVTM and CDR2 ANQGSEA. This CDR3 is CSVEVQGFEAFF. The CDR3 DNA reads TGCAGCGTTGAAGTTCAGGGGTTTGAAGCTTTCTTT.

This chain links TRBV6-6 with TRBJ2-7; D ambiguous. V lost 7 bases and J 3 bases, leaving 10 bases between the germline ends. The CDR3 runs 12 residues. The germline V gene has CDR1 MNHNY and CDR2 SVGAGI (reference sequence). The CDR3 is CASTEANYEQYF. CDR3 DNA sequence: TGTGCCAGCACCGAGGCGAACTACGAGCAGTACTTC.

This chain joins TRBV19 and TRBJ2-7; tentative D call: TRBD2 (5 bases). V was trimmed by 11 bases and J by 3 bases, leaving 17 bases between them. Germline CDR1 and CDR2: LNHDA and SQIVND (reference sequence). This CDR3 comprises 13 residues. In DNA, the CDR3 is TGTGCCGGCAGGACTGCGGATGTCTACGAGCAGTACTTC. Amino acid sequence: CAGRTADVYEQYF.

V is TRBV19 and J is TRBJ2-7; possibly TRBD2 for D (6 bases). The CDR3 consists of 13 residues. Between the trimmed V and J ends, which lost 3 bases and 6 bases, there was a span of 12 bases. Germline loops: CDR1 LNHDA, CDR2 SQIVND (reference sequence). CDR3: CASSMGGSSEQYF. For the CDR3, the DNA is TGTGCCAGTAGTATGGGGGGATCGTCCGAGCAGTACTTC.

J is TRBJ2-7 and V is TRBV7-9, with 11 bases that match TRBD1. Germline V CDR1 and CDR2: SEHNR, FQNEAQ (reference sequence). The CDR3 is 19 amino acids. V lost 4 bases, J lost 0 bases, and 14 bases stayed unmatched. As DNA, the CDR3 is TGTGCCAGCAGCTCTGGCTCCGGGACAGGGGGTCCGGTCTCCTACGAGCAGTACTTC. Encoded protein: CASSSGSGTGGPVSYEQYF.

A few counts support this clone. Different DNA sequences within this sample yield the same CDR3. The chain joins TRBV7-9 to TRBJ2-7; 11 bases agree with TRBD2. The germline V gene has CDR1 SEHNR and CDR2 FQNEAQ (reference sequence). The CDR3 runs 14 residues. V trimming: 3 bases; J trimming: 2 bases; junction bases outside the gene matches: 0. CDR3 loop: CASSFSGRAYEQYF. The CDR3 DNA reads as TGTGCCAGCAGCTTTAGCGGGAGGGCCTACGAGCAGTACTTC.

This chain joins TRBV21-1 and TRBJ2-7; the table calls TRBD2, which could not be checked here. TRBV21-1 is described as a pseudogene. This CDR3 has 19 residues. CDR3 sequence: CASSLSLTLLAGELGEQYF. The CDR3 bases are TGTGCCAGCAGTTTATCTCTTACCCTCCTAGCGGGAGAGTTAGGCGAGCAGTACTTC.

This chain joins TRBV7-9 and TRBJ2-5, with a tentative D call TRBD1 (5 bases). V was clipped by 5 bases and J by 2 bases, with 21 bases between them. In germline, CDR1 is SEHNR, CDR2 FQNEAQ (reference sequence). The CDR3 is 17 amino acids. The CDR3 here is CASSPSGMTETQETQYF. DNA for the CDR3: TGTGCCAGCAGCCCTTCCGGCATGACAGAAACTCAAGAGACCCAGTACTTC.

The chain carries TRBV7-2 and TRBJ2-1; TRBD2 agrees at 8 bases. The V segment lost 5 bases and the J segment 8 bases; nucleotides outside the gene matches: 8. Germline lookup yields CDR1 SGHTA and CDR2 FQGNSA. This CDR3 spans 14 amino acids. CDR3 amino acids: CASSARGGPDEQFF. As DNA, the CDR3 is TGTGCCAGCAGCGCCCGGGGGGGCCCGGATGAGCAGTTCTTC.

The chain couples TRBV19 to TRBJ2-2; no reliable D call. This CDR3 comprises 14 residues. The germline V and J ends were trimmed by 1 base and 3 bases, with 6 bases remaining between them. Per the germline V gene, CDR1 is LNHDA and CDR2 is SQIVND (reference sequence). The CDR3 protein is CASSIVADTGELFF. In DNA, the CDR3 is TGTGCCAGTAGTATAGTTGCGGACACCGGGGAGCTGTTTTTT.

The chain uses TRBV27 and TRBJ2-7; 13 bases agree with TRBD2. Losses at the gene ends were 5 bases for V and 2 bases for J; bases not matched to a gene: 6. Germline V gives CDR1 MNHEY, CDR2 SMNVEV (reference sequence). This CDR3 spans 16 amino acids. The CDR3 DNA reads TGTGCCAGCAGTCTCCGGACTAGCGGGAGCCCCTACGAGCAGTACTTC. Protein sequence: CASSLRTSGSPYEQYF.

The chain has TRBV29-1 and TRBJ1-1; D gene ambiguous. CDR1 and CDR2 from the germline V gene are SQVTM and ANQGSEA. The V and J ends lost 2 bases and 0 bases respectively, with 7 bases between them. The length of the CDR3 is 13 residues. The CDR3 nucleotides read TGCAGCGTTGAAAACGGCCTGAACACTGAAGCTTTCTTT. Translated, it gives CSVENGLNTEAFF.

The V and J genes are TRBV27 and TRBJ1-1; a weak D match, TRBD1 (6 bases). V gave up 5 bases and J gave up 0 bases, with 13 bases separating them. Germline loops: CDR1 MNHEY, CDR2 SMNVEV (reference sequence). The CDR3 length is 15 residues. CDR3 sequence: CASSIRDTMNTEAFF. In nucleotides, the CDR3 is TGTGCCAGCAGTATTAGGGACACCATGAACACTGAAGCTTTCTTT.

The gene calls are TRBV11-2 and TRBJ2-7, with 8 bases fitting TRBD1. CDR3 size: 16 residues. The germline gives CDR1 SGHAT, CDR2 FQNNGV. The trim removed 3 bases at V and 6 bases at J, leaving 13 bases unmatched. In DNA form, the CDR3 reads TGTGCCAGCAGCTTCGGTCGGGACAGGTCATTCGGCGAGCAGTACTTC. This sequence encodes CASSFGRDRSFGEQYF.

V and J are TRBV20-1 and TRBJ2-5, with D hard to call. Germline CDR1 DFQATT, CDR2 SNEGSKA (reference sequence). Between the trimmed V and J ends, which lost 7 bases and 0 bases, there was a span of 6 bases. This CDR3 region has 11 residues. CDR3 loop: CSGTHQETQYF. The CDR3 coding sequence is TGCAGTGGGACGCACCAAGAGACCCAGTACTTC.

The chain carries TRBV27 and TRBJ2-5; 8 bases map to TRBD1. The length of the CDR3 is 13 residues. The germline CDR1 and CDR2 sequences are MNHEY and SMNVEV (reference sequence). With V trimmed by 4 bases and J by 4 bases, 2 bases remained unmatched. CDR3: CASSSQGAETQYF. Here the CDR3 DNA reads TGTGCCAGCAGTTCTCAGGGGGCAGAGACCCAGTACTTC.

The V and J genes are TRBV5-1 and TRBJ2-1; maybe TRBD2 (5 bases). The CDR3 is made up of 15 amino acids. The V end was cut by 0 bases, the J end by 1 base, with 8 bases between. Germline CDR1 reads SGHRS; CDR2 reads YFSETQ. The chain's CDR3 is CASSLEAESYNEQFF. DNA for the CDR3: TGCGCCAGCAGCTTGGAAGCGGAGTCCTACAATGAGCAGTTCTTC. The full variable domain, completed using reference TRBV5-1 and TRBJ2-1, is KAGVTQTPRYLIKTRGQQVTLSCSPISGHRSVSWYQQTPGQGLQFLFEYFSETQRNKGNFPGRFSGRQFSNSRSEMNVSTLELGDSALYLCASSLEAESYNEQFFGPGTRLTVL.